A selection of T cell receptor beta chains follows, all from one sample in a study of cytomegalovirus exposure and HLA in healthy donors. TCRdb's table, derived via immunoSEQ multiplex PCR, lists solely in-frame clones and lacks some. The sample has about 180,000 clones; just over 70% are singletons. Sequenced: PBMCs. Source of these receptors: a human donor in good health. Each CDR3 is given with its conserved first and last residue. The D gene is left open where the match is weak. Expanded clones are given a class, and other clones once, few, many or no size at all.

NA,TRBJ2-1,13,TRBV2,NA,CASGALAYNEQFF,TGTGCCAGCGGGGCCTTGGCCTACAATGAGCAGTTCTTC
TRBD1,TRBJ1-2,16,TRBV15,NA,CATSRPSGTENYGYTF,TGTGCCACCAGCAGACCGTCCGGGACAGAGAACTATGGCTACACCTTC
TRBD2,TRBJ2-5,16,TRBV19,NA,CASSILVAGGQETQYF,TGTGCCAGTAGTATACTAGTAGCGGGGGGACAAGAGACCCAGTACTTC
TRBD1,TRBJ1-4,14,TRBV30,NA,CAWSVLTGDEKLFF,TGTGCCTGGAGTGTACTCACAGGGGATGAAAAACTGTTTTTT
TRBD2,TRBJ2-2,15,TRBV5-4,few,CASSSGLENTGELFF,TGTGCCAGCAGCTCTGGACTAGAGAACACCGGGGAGCTGTTTTTT
NA,TRBJ2-7,15,TRBV15,few,CATSREVTNTYEQYF,TGTGCCACCAGCAGAGAAGTGACTAATACCTACGAGCAGTACTTC
TRBD1,TRBJ2-3,19,TRBV7-3,NA,CASSLSEFGTARKTDTQYF,TGTGCCAGCAGCTTATCCGAATTCGGGACAGCCAGGAAAACAGATACGCAGTATTTT
TRBD1,TRBJ1-6,13,TRBV27,NA,CASGTGYNSPLHF,TGTGCCAGTGGGACAGGGTATAATTCACCCCTCCACTTT
TRBD1,TRBJ1-1,16,TRBV27,NA,CASSLPPGQANTEAFF,TGTGCCAGCAGTTTACCCCCGGGACAGGCTAACACTGAAGCTTTCTTT
TRBD1,TRBJ2-7,14,TRBV9,NA,CASSVSTGSYEQYF,TGTGCCAGCAGCGTTTCGACAGGGTCCTACGAGCAGTACTTC
TRBD2,TRBJ2-1,14,TRBV30,NA,CAFYLAGGYNEQFF,TGTGCCTTTTATCTAGCGGGGGGCTACAATGAGCAGTTCTTC
NA,TRBJ1-2,13,TRBV28,few,CASRLPGTSGYPF,TGTGCCAGCAGGCTCCCAGGGACTTCTGGCTACCCCTTC
TRBD1,TRBJ1-1,15,TRBV9,NA,CASSPFDRVNTEAFF,TGTGCCAGCAGCCCCTTCGACAGGGTGAACACTGAAGCTTTCTTT
NA,TRBJ1-5,15,TRBV27,few,CASTNAGSGNQPQHF,TGTGCCAGCACCAATGCAGGGTCTGGCAATCAGCCCCAGCATTTT
NA,TRBJ2-7,12,TRBV13,few,CASRGSSYEQYF,TGTGCCAGCCGGGGGAGCTCCTACGAGCAGTACTTC
NA,TRBJ2-5,14,TRBV11-3,few,CASSLTRYQETQYF,TGTGCCAGCAGCTTAACTAGATACCAAGAGACCCAGTACTTC
TRBD1,TRBJ1-2,15,TRBV6-5,NA,CASSYSPGQGYGYTF,TGTGCCAGCAGTTACTCGCCGGGACAGGGTTACGGCTACACCTTC
TRBD1,TRBJ2-7,18,TRBV19,NA,CASSLQRQGRTRADEQYF,TGTGCCAGTAGTCTACAACGACAGGGGAGGACCCGTGCGGACGAGCAGTACTTC
TRBD1,TRBJ2-1,14,TRBV4-2,once,CASSQFDRDNEQFF,TGTGCCAGCAGCCAATTCGACAGGGACAATGAGCAGTTCTTC
NA,TRBJ1-1,15,TRBV5-1,NA,CASSLETGMNTEAFF,TGCGCCAGCAGCTTGGAAACAGGTATGAACACTGAAGCTTTCTTT
TRBD2,TRBJ2-5,16,TRBV7-7,NA,CASSSNLAVAGGTQYF,TGTGCTAGCAGCTCCAACCTAGCGGTAGCTGGAGGGACCCAGTACTTC
NA,TRBJ1-1,14,TRBV7-9,NA,CASSWTRANTEAFF,TGTGCCAGCAGTTGGACACGGGCTAACACTGAAGCTTTCTTT
NA,TRBJ2-1,14,TRBV4-1,once,CASSQDSGAGEQFF,TGCGCCAGCAGCCAAGATTCTGGGGCCGGTGAGCAGTTCTTC
NA,TRBJ2-7,11,TRBV6-5,few,CASSVEREQYF,TGTGCCAGCAGTGTTGAGCGGGAGCAGTACTTC
NA,TRBJ2-5,14,TRBV30,NA,CAWNSGRSRETQYF,TGTGCCTGGAATAGCGGCCGTTCGAGAGAGACCCAGTACTTC
TRBD2,TRBJ2-3,15,TRBV5-6,NA,CASSLEGRGSGTQYF,TGTGCCAGCAGCTTGGAGGGGCGGGGGTCGGGTACGCAGTATTTT
TRBD2,TRBJ2-7,16,TRBV4-3,NA,CASSQTSGGYTYEQYF,TGCGCCAGCAGCCAGACTAGCGGGGGATACACCTACGAGCAGTACTTC
TRBD1,TRBJ2-7,15,TRBV18,NA,CASSPAQGAPYEQYF,TGTGCCAGCTCACCAGCCCAGGGGGCCCCCTACGAGCAGTACTTC
NA,TRBJ2-7,15,TRBV6-6,NA,CASREPYGGPHEQYF,TGTGCCAGCAGAGAACCTTACGGGGGGCCCCACGAGCAGTACTTC